This T cell receptor (beta chain) was identified in a study of shared clonotypes between healthy human individuals. Turning to this clone: The antigen is not known.

CD8 cells classed as naive were CD45RO-negative and positively selected for CCR7, excluding terminally differentiated effector memory CD45RA+ cells. Germline values: CDR1 MRHNA, CDR2 SNTAGT. The CDR3 length is 15 residues. With 0 bases removed from V and 9 bases from J, the gap between germline ends came to 15 bases. The authors distributed each subset's genomic DNA evenly over several immunoSEQ plates. Clones were read by immunoSEQ multiplex PCR, and TCRdb kept only the in-frame ones, dropping some. The table has roughly 550,000 clones, 95% seen once. Regarding the study as a whole: Generation probabilities were higher for clonotypes shared across all four sorted-subset donors than for unshared ones. Estimated clonotype richness was generally higher in naive than memory subsets.

V gene TRBV6-4 combines with J gene TRBJ2-1; D uncertain. The sequencing input was naive CD8+ T cells sorted from blood. The source is a young woman in good health. DNA for the CDR3: TGTGCCAGCAGTGACTCTGGTTTCGGCCATCCTGAGCAGTTCTTC. Amino acid sequence: CASSDSGFGHPEQFF.